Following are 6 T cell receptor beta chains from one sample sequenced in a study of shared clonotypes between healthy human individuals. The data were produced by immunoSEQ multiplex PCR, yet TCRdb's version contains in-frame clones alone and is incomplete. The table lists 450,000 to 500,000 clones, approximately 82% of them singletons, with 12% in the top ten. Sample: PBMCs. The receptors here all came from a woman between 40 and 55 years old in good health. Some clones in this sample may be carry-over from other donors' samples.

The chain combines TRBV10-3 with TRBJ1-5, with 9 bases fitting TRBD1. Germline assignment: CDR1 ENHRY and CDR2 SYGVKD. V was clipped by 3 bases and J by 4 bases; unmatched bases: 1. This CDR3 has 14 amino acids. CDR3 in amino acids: CAISDGTGNQPQHF. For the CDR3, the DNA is TGTGCCATCAGTGACGGGACAGGGAATCAGCCCCAGCATTTT.

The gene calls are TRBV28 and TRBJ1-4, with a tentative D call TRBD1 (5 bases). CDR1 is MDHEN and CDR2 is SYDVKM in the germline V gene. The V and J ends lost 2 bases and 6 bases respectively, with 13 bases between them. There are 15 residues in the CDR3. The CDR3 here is CASSLQGRYYEKLFF. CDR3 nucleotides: TGTGCCAGCAGTTTACAGGGTCGATACTATGAAAAACTGTTTTTT. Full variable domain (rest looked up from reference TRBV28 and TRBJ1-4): DVKVTQSSRYLVKRTGEKVFLECVQDMDHENMFWYRQDPGLGLRLIYFSYDVKMKEKGDIPEGYSVSREKKERFSLILESASTNQTSMYLCASSLQGRYYEKLFFGSGTQLSVL.

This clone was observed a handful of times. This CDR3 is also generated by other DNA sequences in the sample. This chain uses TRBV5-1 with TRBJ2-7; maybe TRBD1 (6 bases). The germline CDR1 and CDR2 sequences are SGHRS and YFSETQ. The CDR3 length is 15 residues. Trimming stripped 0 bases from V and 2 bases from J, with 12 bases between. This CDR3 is CASSLGAGETYEQYF. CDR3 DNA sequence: TGCGCCAGCAGCTTGGGCGCAGGGGAAACCTACGAGCAGTACTTC.

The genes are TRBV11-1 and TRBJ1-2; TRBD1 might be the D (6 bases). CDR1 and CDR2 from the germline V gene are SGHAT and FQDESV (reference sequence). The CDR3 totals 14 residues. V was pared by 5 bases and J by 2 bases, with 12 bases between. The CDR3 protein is CASSPRTDNYGYTF. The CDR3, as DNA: TGTGCCAGCAGCCCCCGGACAGACAACTATGGCTACACCTTC.

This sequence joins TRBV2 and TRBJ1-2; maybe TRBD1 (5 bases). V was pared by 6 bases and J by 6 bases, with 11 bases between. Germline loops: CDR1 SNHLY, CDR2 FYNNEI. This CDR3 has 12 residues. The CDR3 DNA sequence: TGTGCCAGCAGCGAGAGAGGGGATGGCTACACCTTC. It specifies CASSERGDGYTF.

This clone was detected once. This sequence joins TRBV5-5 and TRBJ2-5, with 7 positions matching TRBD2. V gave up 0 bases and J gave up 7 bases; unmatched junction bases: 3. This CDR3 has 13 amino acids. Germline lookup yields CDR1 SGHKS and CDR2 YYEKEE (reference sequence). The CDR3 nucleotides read TGTGCCAGCAGCTTGGCGACTAGCTCGACCCAGTACTTC. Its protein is CASSLATSSTQYF.